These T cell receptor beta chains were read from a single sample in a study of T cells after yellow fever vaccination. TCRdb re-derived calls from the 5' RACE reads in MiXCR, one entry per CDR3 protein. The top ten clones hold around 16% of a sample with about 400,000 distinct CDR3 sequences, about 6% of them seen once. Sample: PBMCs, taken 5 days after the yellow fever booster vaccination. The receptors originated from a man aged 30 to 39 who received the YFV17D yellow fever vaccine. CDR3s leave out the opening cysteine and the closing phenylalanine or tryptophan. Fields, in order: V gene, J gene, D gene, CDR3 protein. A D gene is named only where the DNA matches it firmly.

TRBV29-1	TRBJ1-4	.	SVRQGLTNEKLF
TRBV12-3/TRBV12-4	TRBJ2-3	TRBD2	AVAGVDTQY
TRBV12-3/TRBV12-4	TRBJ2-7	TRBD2	ASTREPGLAGIEQY
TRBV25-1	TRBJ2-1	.	GNNPREKRDNEQF
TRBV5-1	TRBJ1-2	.	ASNPGTTYGYT
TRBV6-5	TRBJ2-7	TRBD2	ASSYAIGTRAYEQY
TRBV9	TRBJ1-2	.	ASSVEYGGVYGYT
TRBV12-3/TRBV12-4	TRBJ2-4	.	ASSPGQRVPNIQY
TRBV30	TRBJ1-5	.	AWRPPQGYSNQPQH
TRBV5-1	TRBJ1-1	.	ASNTEVGASRTEAF
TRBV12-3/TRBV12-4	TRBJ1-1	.	ASTPLDRRTEAF
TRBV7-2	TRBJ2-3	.	ASSLGGVGDTDTQY
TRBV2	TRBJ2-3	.	ASSVPDTQY
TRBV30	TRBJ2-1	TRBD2	AKTSGPLAEQF
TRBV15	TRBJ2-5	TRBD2	ATSRDGQREFQETQY
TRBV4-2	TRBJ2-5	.	ASSQEGDRSQETQY
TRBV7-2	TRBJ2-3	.	ASSLRSGFSTDTQY
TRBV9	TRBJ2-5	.	ASSVGVQKETQY
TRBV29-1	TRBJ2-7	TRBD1	SVGTDRFPSSYEQY
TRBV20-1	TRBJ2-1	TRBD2	SAREVAGETPGEQF
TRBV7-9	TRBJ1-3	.	ASSLGVSGNTIY
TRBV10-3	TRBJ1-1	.	AISQTGGKNTEAF
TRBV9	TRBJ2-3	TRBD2	ASSATSGSGRDTQY
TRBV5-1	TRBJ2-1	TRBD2	ASSLGLAGVLSYNEQF
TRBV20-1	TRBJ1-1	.	SASSGLNTEAF
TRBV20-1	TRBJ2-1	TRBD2	SARDLLAGINEQF
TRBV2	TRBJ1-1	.	ASSEGVGNTEAF
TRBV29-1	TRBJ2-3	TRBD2	SVGPGGRTDTQY
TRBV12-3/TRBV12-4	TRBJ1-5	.	ASSFRALAVDSYYQPQH
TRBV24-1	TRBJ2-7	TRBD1	ATSDGTGGIYEQY
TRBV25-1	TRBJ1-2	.	ASTRPGAVDGYT
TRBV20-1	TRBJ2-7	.	SARWGMGPFSYEQY
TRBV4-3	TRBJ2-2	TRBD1	ASRSGTVNTGELF
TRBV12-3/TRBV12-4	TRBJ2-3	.	ASRSLSGVRYTQY
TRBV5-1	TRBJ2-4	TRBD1	ASSLYAGTGNQY
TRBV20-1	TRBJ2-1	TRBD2	SAGTSGRYNEQF
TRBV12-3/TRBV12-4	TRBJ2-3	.	ASSLTGDADTQY
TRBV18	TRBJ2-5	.	ASSPRDGAGWETQY
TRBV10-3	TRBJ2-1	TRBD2	ATAGTSGSQTYNEQF
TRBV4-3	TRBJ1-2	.	ASSQEVGVGSGGYT
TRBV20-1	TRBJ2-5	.	SAMGTETQY
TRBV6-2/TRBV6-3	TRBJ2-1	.	ASSYSSNEQF
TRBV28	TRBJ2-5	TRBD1	ASSSGQVYQETQY
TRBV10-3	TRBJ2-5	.	AIRGGRNQETQY
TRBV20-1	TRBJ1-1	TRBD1	SARAQGQNTEAF
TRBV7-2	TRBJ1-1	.	ASTAALNTEAF
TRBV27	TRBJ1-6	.	ASSSGLRGNSPLH